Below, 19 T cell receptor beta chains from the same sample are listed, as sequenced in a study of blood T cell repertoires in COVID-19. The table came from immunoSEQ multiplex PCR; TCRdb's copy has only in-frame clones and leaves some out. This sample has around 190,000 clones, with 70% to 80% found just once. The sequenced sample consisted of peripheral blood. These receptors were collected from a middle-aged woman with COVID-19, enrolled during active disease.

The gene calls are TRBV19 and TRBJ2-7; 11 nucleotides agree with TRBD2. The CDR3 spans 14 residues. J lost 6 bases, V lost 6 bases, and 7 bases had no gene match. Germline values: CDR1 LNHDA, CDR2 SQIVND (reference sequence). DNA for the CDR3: TGTGCCAGTAGGCCGACTAGCGGGACGGGCGAGCAGTACTTC. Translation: CASRPTSGTGEQYF.

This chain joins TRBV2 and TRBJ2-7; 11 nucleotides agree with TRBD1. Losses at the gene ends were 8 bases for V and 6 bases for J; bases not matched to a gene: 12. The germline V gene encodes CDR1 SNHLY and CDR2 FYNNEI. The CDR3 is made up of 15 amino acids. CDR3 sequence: CASRGTGGSVSEQYF. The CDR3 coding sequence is TGTGCCAGCCGAGGGACAGGGGGTTCGGTTTCCGAGCAGTACTTC.

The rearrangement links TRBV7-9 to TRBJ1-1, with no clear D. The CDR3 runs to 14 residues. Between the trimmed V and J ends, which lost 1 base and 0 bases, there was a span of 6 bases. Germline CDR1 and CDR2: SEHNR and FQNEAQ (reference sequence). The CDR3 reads CASSLGRLNTEAFF. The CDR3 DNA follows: TGTGCCAGCAGCTTAGGCAGGCTGAACACTGAAGCTTTCTTT.

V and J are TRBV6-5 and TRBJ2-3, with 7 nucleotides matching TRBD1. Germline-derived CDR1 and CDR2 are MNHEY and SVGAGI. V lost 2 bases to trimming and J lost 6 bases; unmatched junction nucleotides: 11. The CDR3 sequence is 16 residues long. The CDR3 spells CASSYRLGQGQDTQYF. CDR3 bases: TGTGCCAGCAGTTACCGCCTAGGGCAGGGACAGGATACGCAGTATTTT.

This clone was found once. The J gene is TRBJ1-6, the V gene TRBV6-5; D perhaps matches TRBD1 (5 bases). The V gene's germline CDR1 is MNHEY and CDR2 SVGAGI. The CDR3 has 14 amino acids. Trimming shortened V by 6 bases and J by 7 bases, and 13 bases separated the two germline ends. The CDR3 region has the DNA TGTGCCAGCAGACTGACACGGGGGAATTCACCCCTCCACTTT. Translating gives CASRLTRGNSPLHF.

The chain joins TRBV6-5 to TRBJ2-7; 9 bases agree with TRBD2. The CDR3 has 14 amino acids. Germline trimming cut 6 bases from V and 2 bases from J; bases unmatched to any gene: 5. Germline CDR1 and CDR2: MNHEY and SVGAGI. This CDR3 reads CASRLAGDTYEQYF. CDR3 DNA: TGTGCCAGCAGGTTAGCGGGGGATACCTACGAGCAGTACTTC.

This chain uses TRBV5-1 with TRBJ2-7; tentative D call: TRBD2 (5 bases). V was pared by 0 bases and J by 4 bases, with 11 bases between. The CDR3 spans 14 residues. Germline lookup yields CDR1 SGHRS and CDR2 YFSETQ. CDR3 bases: TGCGCCAGCAGCTTGGACTCGCGGGTATACGAGCAGTACTTC. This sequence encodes CASSLDSRVYEQYF.

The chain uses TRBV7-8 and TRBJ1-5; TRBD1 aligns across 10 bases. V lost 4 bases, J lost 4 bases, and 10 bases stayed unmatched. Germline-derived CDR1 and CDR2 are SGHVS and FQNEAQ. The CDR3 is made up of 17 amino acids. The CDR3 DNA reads TGTGCCAGCAGCTCGTATCGGACAGGGGGACCGAATCAGCCCCAGCATTTT. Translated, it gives CASSSYRTGGPNQPQHF.

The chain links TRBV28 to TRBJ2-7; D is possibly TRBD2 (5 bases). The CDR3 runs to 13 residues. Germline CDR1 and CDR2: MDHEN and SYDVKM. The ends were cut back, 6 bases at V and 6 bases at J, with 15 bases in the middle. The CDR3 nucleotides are TGTGCCAGCAGCCCCCCGGCTAGCCGCGAGCAGTACTTC. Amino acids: CASSPPASREQYF.

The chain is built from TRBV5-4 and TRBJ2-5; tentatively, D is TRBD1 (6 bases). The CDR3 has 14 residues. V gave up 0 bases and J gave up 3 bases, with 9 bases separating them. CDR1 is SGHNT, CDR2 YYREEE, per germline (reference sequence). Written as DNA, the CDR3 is TGTGCCAGCAGCTTGGGAGGACAGAAAGAGACCCAGTACTTC. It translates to CASSLGGQKETQYF.

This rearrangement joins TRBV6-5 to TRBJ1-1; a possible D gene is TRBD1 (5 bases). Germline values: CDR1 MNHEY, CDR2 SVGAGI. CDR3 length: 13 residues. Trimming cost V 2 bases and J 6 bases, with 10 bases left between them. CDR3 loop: CASSYAGSPEAFF. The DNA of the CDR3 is TGTGCCAGCAGTTACGCAGGGTCCCCTGAAGCTTTCTTT.

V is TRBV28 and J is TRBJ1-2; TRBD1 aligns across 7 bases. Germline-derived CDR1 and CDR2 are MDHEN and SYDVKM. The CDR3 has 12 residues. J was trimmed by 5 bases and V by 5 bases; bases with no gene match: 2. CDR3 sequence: CASSPGQYGYTF. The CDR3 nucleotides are TGTGCCAGCAGTCCGGGACAGTATGGCTACACCTTC.

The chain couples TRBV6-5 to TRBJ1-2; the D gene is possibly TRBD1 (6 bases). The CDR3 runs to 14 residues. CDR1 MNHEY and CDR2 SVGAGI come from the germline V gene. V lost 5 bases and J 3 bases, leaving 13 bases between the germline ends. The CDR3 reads CASSPRTAYYGYTF. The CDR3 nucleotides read TGTGCCAGCAGTCCCCGGACAGCGTACTATGGCTACACCTTC.

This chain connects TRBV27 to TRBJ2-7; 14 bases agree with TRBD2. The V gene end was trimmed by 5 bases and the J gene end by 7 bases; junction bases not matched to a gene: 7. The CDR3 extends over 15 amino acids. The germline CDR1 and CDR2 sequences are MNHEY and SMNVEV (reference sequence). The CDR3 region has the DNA TGTGCCAGCAGTCCTCGACTAGCGGGGGGGCGTGAGCAGTACTTC. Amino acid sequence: CASSPRLAGGREQYF.

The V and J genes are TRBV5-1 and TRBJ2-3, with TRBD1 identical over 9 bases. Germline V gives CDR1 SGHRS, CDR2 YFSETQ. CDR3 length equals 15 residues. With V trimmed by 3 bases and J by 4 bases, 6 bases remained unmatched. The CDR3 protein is CASSSGQGRPDTQYF. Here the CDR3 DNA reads TGCGCCAGCAGCTCCGGACAGGGGAGGCCAGATACGCAGTATTTT. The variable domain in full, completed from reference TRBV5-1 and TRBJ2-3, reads KAGVTQTPRYLIKTRGQQVTLSCSPISGHRSVSWYQQTPGQGLQFLFEYFSETQRNKGNFPGRFSGRQFSNSRSEMNVSTLELGDSALYLCASSSGQGRPDTQYFGPGTRLTVL.

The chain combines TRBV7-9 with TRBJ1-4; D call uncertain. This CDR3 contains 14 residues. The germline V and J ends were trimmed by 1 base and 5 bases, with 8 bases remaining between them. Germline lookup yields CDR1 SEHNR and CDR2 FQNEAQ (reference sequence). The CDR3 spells CASSLGSVNEKLFF. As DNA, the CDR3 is TGTGCCAGCAGCTTAGGGTCAGTCAATGAAAAACTGTTTTTT.

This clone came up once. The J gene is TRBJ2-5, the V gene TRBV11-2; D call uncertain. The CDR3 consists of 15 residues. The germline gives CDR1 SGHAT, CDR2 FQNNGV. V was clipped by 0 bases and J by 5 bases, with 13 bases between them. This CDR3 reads CASSLERSLRETQYF. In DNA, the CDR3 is TGTGCCAGCAGCTTAGAGCGGTCCTTGAGGGAGACCCAGTACTTC.

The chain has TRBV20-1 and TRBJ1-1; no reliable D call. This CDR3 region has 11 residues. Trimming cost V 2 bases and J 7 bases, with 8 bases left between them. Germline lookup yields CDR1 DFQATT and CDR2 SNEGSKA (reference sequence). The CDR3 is CSARSRIEAFF. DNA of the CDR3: TGCAGTGCTAGATCCAGGATTGAAGCTTTCTTT.

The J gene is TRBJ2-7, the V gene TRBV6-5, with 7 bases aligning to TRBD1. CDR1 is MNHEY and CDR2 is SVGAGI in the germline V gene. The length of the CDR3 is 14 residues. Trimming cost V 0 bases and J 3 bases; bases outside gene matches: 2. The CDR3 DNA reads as TGTGCCAGCAGTTACTCGGGACAGTTCTACGAGCAGTACTTC. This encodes CASSYSGQFYEQYF.